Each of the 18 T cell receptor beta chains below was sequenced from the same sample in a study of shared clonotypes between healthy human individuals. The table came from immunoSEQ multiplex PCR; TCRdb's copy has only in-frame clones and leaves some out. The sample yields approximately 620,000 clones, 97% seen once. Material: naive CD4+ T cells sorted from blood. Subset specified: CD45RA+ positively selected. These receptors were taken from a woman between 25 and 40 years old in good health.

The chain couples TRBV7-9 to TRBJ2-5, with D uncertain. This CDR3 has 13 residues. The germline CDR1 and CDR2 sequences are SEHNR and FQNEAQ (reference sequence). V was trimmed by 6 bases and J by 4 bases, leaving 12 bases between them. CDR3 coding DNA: TGTGCCAGCAGACCTAAGGACCGAGAGACCCAGTACTTC. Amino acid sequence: CASRPKDRETQYF. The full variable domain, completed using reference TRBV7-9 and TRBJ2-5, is DTGVSQNPRHKITKRGQNVTFRCDPISEHNRLYWYRQTLGQGPEFLTYFQNEAQLEKSRLLSDRFSAERPKGSFSTLEIQRTEQGDSAMYLCASRPKDRETQYFGPGTRLLVL.

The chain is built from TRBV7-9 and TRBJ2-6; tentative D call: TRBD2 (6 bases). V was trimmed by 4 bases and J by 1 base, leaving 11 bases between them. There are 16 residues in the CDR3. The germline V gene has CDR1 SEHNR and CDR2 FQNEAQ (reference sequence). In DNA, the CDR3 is TGTGCCAGCAGCTACAAGGCGGGGTCTGGGGCCAACGTCCTGACTTTC. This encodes CASSYKAGSGANVLTF.

The CDR3 DNA sequence: TGTGCCAGCAGATTACCAGGCCCCCCGGAGACCCAGTACTTC. Its translation is CASRLPGPPETQYF. The chain carries TRBV28 and TRBJ2-5; no clear D gene. Germline V CDR1 and CDR2: MDHEN, SYDVKM. This CDR3 region has 14 residues. V was pared by 6 bases and J by 5 bases, with 16 bases between.

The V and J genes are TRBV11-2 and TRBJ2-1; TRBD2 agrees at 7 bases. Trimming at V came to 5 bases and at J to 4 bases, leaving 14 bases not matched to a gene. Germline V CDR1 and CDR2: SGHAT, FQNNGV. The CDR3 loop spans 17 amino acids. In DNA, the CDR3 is TGTGCCAGCAGCCCCGAGGGGCCTAAGCGGGGATACAATGAGCAGTTCTTC. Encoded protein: CASSPEGPKRGYNEQFF.

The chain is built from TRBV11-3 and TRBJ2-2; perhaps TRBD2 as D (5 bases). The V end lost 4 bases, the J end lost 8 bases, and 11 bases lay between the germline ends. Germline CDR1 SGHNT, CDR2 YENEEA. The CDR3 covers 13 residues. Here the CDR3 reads CASSSYGGGELFF. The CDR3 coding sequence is TGTGCCAGCAGCTCATATGGAGGAGGGGAGCTGTTTTTT.

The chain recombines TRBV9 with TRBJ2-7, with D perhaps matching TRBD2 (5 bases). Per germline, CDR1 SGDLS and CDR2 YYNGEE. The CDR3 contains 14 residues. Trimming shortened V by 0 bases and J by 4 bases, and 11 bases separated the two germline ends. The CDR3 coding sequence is TGTGCCAGCAGCGTAGCGGGGAATCGGTACGAGCAGTACTTC. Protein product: CASSVAGNRYEQYF.

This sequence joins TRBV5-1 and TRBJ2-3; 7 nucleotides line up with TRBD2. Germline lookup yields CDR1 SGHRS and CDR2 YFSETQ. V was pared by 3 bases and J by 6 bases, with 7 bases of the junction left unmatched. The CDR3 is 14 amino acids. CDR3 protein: CASSSEREVDTQYF. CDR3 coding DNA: TGCGCCAGCAGCTCCGAGCGGGAAGTGGATACGCAGTATTTT.

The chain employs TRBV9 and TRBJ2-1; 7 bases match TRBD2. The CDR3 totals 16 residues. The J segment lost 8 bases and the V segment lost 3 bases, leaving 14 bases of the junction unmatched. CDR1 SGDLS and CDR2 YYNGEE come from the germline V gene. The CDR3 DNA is TGTGCCAGCAGCGCACGATGGGGGGGTGCGGTCGATGAGCAGTTCTTC. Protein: CASSARWGGAVDEQFF.

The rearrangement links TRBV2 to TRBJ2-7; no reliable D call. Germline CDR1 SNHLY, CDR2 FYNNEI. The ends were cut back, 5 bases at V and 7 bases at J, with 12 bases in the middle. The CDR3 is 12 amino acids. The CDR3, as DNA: TGTGCCAGCAGTTATAATTCGGGTGAGCAGTACTTC. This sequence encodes CASSYNSGEQYF. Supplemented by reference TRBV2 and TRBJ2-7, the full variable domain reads EPEVTQTPSHQVTQMGQEVILRCVPISNHLYFYWYRQILGQKVEFLVSFYNNEISEKSEIFDDQFSVERPDGSNFTLKIRSTKLEDSAMYFCASSYNSGEQYFGPGTRLTVT.

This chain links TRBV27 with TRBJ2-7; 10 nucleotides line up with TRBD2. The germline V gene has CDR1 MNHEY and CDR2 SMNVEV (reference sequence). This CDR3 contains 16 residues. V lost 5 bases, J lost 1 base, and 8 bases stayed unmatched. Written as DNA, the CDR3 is TGTGCCAGCAGTATTCTAGCGGGAGTGGGGTCCTACGAGCAGTACTTC. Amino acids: CASSILAGVGSYEQYF.

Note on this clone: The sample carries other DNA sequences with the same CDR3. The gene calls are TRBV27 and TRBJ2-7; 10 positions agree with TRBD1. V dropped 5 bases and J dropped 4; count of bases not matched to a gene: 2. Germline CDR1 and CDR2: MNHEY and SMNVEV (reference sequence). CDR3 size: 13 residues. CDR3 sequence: CASSRDRGYEQYF. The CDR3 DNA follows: TGTGCCAGCAGTAGGGACAGGGGATACGAGCAGTACTTC.

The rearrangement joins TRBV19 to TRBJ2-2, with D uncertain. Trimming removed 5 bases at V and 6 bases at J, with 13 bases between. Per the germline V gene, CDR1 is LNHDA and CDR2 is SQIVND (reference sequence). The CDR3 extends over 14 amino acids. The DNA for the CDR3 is TGTGCCAGTAGTGGAGTTGGTTGGGCCGGGGAGCTGTTTTTT. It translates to CASSGVGWAGELFF.

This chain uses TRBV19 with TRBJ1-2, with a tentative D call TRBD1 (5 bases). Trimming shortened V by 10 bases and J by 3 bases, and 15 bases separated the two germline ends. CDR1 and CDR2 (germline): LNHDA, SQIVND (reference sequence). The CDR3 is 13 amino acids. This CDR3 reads CATKPGPDYGYTF. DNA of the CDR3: TGTGCCACTAAACCAGGGCCCGACTATGGCTACACCTTC.

CDR3 sequence reads: CASNGGENYEQYF. CDR3 coding DNA: TGTGCCAGCAACGGGGGTGAAAACTACGAGCAGTACTTC. J is TRBJ2-7 and V is TRBV6-5; tentative D call: TRBD2 (6 bases). This CDR3 has 13 amino acids. Trimming removed 7 bases at V and 3 bases at J, with 13 bases between. CDR1 is MNHEY and CDR2 is SVGAGI in the germline V gene.

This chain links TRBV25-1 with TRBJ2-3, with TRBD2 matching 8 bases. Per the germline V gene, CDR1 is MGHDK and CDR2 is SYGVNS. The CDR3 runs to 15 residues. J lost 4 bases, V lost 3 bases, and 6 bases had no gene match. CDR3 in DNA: TGTGCCAGCAGTGACTGGACTAGCCGACCAGATACGCAGTATTTT. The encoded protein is CASSDWTSRPDTQYF.

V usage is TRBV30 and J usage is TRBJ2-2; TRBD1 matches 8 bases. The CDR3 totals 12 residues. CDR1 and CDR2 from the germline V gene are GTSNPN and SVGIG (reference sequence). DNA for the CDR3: TGTGCGGGGACAGGCGGCACCGGGGAGCTGTTTTTT. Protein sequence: CAGTGGTGELFF.

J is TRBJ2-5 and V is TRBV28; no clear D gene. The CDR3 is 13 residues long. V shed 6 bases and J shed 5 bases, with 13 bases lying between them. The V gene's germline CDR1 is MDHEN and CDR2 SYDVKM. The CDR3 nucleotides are TGTGCCAGCAGGGGGTCCTTAGTGGAGACCCAGTACTTC. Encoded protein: CASRGSLVETQYF.

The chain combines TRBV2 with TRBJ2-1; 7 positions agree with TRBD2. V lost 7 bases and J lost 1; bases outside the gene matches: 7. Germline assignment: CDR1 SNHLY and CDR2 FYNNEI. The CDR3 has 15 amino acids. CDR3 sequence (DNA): TGTGCCAGCAAACGGGTGCGGGAGTCCTACAATGAGCAGTTCTTC. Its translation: CASKRVRESYNEQFF.